This T cell receptor beta chain was captured in a study of OX40 agonist ivuxolimab in advanced cancers. About the research overall: In this trial design, patients received ivuxolimab intravenously at 0.01 to 10 mg/kg every 2 weeks.

Clones were sequenced by immunoSEQ multiplex PCR, and TCRdb holds only the in-frame ones, with some missing. The table lists under 70,000 clones, more than 75% of them singletons, with 2% to 2.5% in the top ten. Broader study findings: CD8+ T cells averaged more expanded clones than CD4+.

Comment on this clone: Its antigen is not identified.

Unmatched junction bases numbered 7, after V lost 1 base and J lost 7 bases. In germline, CDR1 is LGHNT, CDR2 FRNRAP. CDR3 length equals 16 residues. Sequenced here: CD4+ or CD8+ T cells sorted from blood, sampled in a trial of the OX40 agonist ivuxolimab. This TCR derives from an adult with an advanced solid tumor such as melanoma, head and neck, liver or kidney cancer. This chain connects TRBV12-5 to TRBJ2-1; 10 bases agree with TRBD1. The CDR3: CASGLDPGTGANEQFF. The CDR3 bases are TGTGCTAGTGGTTTGGACCCGGGGACAGGGGCAAATGAGCAGTTCTTC.